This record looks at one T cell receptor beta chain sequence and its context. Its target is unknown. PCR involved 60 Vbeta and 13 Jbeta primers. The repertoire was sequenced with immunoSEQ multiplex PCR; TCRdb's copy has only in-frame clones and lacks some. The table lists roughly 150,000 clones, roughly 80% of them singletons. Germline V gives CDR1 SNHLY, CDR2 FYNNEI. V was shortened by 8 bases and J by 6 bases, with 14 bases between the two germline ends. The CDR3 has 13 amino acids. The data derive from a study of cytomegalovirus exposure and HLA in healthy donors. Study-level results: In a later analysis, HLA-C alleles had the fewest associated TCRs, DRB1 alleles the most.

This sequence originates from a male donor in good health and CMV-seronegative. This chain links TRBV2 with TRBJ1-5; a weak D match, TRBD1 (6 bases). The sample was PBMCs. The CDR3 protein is CASEGGALQPQHF. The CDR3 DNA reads TGTGCCAGCGAGGGGGGGGCTCTTCAGCCCCAGCATTTT.